This TCR beta chain is drawn from a study of T cell responses to AZD1222 COVID-19 vaccine. Notes on the study in general: Baseline seropositives among AZD1222 recipients totaled only 5 to 7. Elevations in Spike-specific TCR breadth and depth followed administration of two AZD1222 doses.

V lost 1 base, J lost 12 bases, and 18 bases lay in between. The CDR3 is 15 residues long. Germline-derived CDR1 and CDR2 are SGHVS and FQNEAQ. The assay was immunoSEQ multiplex PCR, and TCRdb's table has in-frame clones only and misses some. The sample contains roughly 77,000 clones, roughly nine tenths of which appear only once. Comments on this clone: Its target is unknown.

Here the sequenced sample was peripheral blood, taken on day 0 of AZD1222 vaccination. This clonotype originated in an adult in good health. The chain is built from TRBV7-8 and TRBJ2-2; D possibly corresponds to TRBD2 (5 bases). CDR3 protein: CASSLGPGTTTKLFF. CDR3 in DNA: TGTGCCAGCAGCTTAGGGCCGGGAACTACTACGAAGCTGTTTTTT.